The entry below gives a single T cell receptor (beta chain) sequence along with its context. TCRdb's copy holds only in-frame clones and misses some; the assay was immunoSEQ multiplex PCR. Of some 130,000 clones in the sample, 80% to 95% were seen once. The V segment lost 4 bases and the J segment 8 bases; nucleotides outside the gene matches: 3. The germline V gene encodes CDR1 SGHDT and CDR2 YYEEEE. There are 13 residues in the CDR3. The entry originates in a study of control samples from healthy donors and cancer patients. The source of this sequence is a man aged 40-55 years in good health. The sample consisted of blood. The chain carries TRBV5-6 and TRBJ1-6; 7 bases map to TRBD1. CDR3 sequence: CASSPTGDSPLHF. DNA of the CDR3: TGTGCCAGCAGCCCAACAGGGGATTCACCCCTCCACTTT.